These 10 T cell receptor beta chains came from one sample sequenced in a study of coeliac disease. TCRdb's table, derived via immunoSEQ multiplex PCR, lists solely in-frame clones and lacks some. The data contain around 4,100 clones, 66% of them singletons. Findings and limits, study-wide: Active celiac intraepithelial and lamina propria samples had lower TRB and TRG clonality than control samples.

For these TCRs, the target antigens are not known. Source material: intraepithelial lymphocytes from the gut. These receptor sequences come from a woman under 30 with active celiac disease.

The rearrangement joins TRBV18 to TRBJ1-1; 8 positions match TRBD1. V was clipped by 2 bases and J by 5 bases; unmatched bases: 4. Germline loops: CDR1 KGHSH, CDR2 LQKENI. This CDR3 has 14 amino acids. The CDR3 sequence is CASSPGQGRTEAFF. The CDR3 DNA reads TGTGCCAGCTCACCAGGACAGGGTCGAACTGAAGCTTTCTTT. Full variable domain (remainder filled in from reference TRBV18 and TRBJ1-1): NAGVMQNPRHLVRRRGQEARLRCSPMKGHSHVYWYRQLPEEGLKFMVYLQKENIIDESGMPKERFSAEFPKEGPSILRIQQVVRGDSAAYFCASSPGQGRTEAFFGQGTRLTVV.

The chain uses TRBV5-4 and TRBJ2-3, with 13 bases lining up with TRBD2. There are 18 residues in the CDR3. CDR1 is SGHNT, CDR2 YYREEE, per germline (reference sequence). The V gene end was trimmed by 0 bases and the J gene end by 5 bases; junction bases not matched to a gene: 9. The DNA of the CDR3 is TGTGCCAGCAGCTTGGGCCTTTGGACTAGCGGGGGTGTAGATACGCAGTATTTT. Amino acid sequence: CASSLGLWTSGGVDTQYF.

The chain couples TRBV11-2 to TRBJ2-4, with 7 bases aligning to TRBD1. V lost 3 bases, J lost 2 bases, and 7 bases stayed unmatched. This CDR3 spans 16 amino acids. CDR1 and CDR2 from the germline V gene are SGHAT and FQNNGV. The DNA for the CDR3 is TGTGCCAGCAGCTTGCAGGGGGTTAGATCCAAAAACATTCAGTACTTC. This codes for CASSLQGVRSKNIQYF.

This rearrangement joins TRBV7-8 to TRBJ2-7, with D perhaps TRBD1 (5 bases). The germline gives CDR1 SGHVS, CDR2 FQNEAQ. The ends were cut back, 2 bases at V and 0 bases at J, with 17 bases in the middle. CDR3 size: 17 residues. For the CDR3, the DNA is TGTGCCAGCAGCTTATATCGGGTAGGGGTTAGCTCCTACGAGCAGTACTTC. Translated: CASSLYRVGVSSYEQYF.

This clone is labeled hyperexpanded. This CDR3 reads CATSSDGDRDPSYEQYV. Written as DNA, the CDR3 is TGTGCCACCAGCAGCGACGGAGACAGGGATCCCTCGTACGAGCAGTACGTC. This chain uses TRBV15 with TRBJ2-7, with TRBD1 matching over 7 bases. Germline trimming cut 3 bases from V and 4 bases from J; bases unmatched to any gene: 15. CDR3 size: 17 residues. The germline gives CDR1 LNHNV, CDR2 YYDKDF (reference sequence).

The V call is TRBV6-1, the J call TRBJ1-6; D remains ambiguous. CDR1 and CDR2 from the germline V gene are MNHNS and SASEGT. V lost 3 bases and J 0 bases, leaving 9 bases between the germline ends. CDR3 length: 16 residues. CDR3 sequence reads: CASSDSTSSYNSPLHF. The CDR3, as DNA: TGTGCCAGCAGTGATTCCACGAGCTCCTATAATTCACCCCTCCACTTT.

This chain links TRBV14 with TRBJ2-2; 8 bases fit TRBD1. Per the germline V gene, CDR1 is SGHDN and CDR2 is FVKESK. The V segment lost 5 bases and the J segment 10 bases; nucleotides outside the gene matches: 9. This CDR3 is built from 14 residues. DNA for the CDR3: TGTGCCAGCAGCAAATACAGGGGGGCGGAGGAGCTGTTTTTT. Protein: CASSKYRGAEELFF.

The chain's CDR3 is CASSLEGHWGDEQFF. The CDR3 DNA reads as TGTGCCAGCAGCTTGGAAGGGCACTGGGGCGATGAGCAGTTCTTC. The chain joins TRBV5-5 to TRBJ2-1; D perhaps matches TRBD1 (5 bases). The CDR3 loop spans 15 amino acids. The V gene lost 0 bases and the J gene lost 8 bases, with 15 bases spanning the gap. Per germline, CDR1 SGHKS and CDR2 YYEKEE (reference sequence).

This rearrangement joins TRBV30 to TRBJ1-4; TRBD1 is a possible D gene (5 bases). CDR1 and CDR2 from the germline V gene are GTSNPN and SVGIG (reference sequence). Trimming removed 0 bases at V and 5 bases at J, with 13 bases between. This CDR3 spans 15 amino acids. This CDR3 reads CAWSVLGQGNEKLFF. The CDR3 coding sequence is TGTGCCTGGAGTGTACTGGGGCAGGGAAATGAAAAACTGTTTTTT. Full variable domain (missing parts from reference TRBV30 and TRBJ1-4): SQTIHQWPATLVQPVGSPLSLECTVEGTSNPNLYWYRQAAGRGLQLLFYSVGIGQISSEVPQNLSASRPQDRQFILSSKKLLLSDSGFYLCAWSVLGQGNEKLFFGSGTQLSVL.

The J gene is TRBJ2-5, the V gene TRBV5-1, with 11 bases aligning to TRBD1. The CDR3 extends over 17 amino acids. The J segment lost 0 bases and the V segment lost 4 bases, leaving 8 bases of the junction unmatched. From germline, CDR1 is SGHRS and CDR2 YFSETQ. CDR3 region: CASSGGQGGEYQETQYF. CDR3 nucleotide sequence: TGCGCCAGCAGCGGGGGACAGGGGGGAGAGTACCAAGAGACCCAGTACTTC.